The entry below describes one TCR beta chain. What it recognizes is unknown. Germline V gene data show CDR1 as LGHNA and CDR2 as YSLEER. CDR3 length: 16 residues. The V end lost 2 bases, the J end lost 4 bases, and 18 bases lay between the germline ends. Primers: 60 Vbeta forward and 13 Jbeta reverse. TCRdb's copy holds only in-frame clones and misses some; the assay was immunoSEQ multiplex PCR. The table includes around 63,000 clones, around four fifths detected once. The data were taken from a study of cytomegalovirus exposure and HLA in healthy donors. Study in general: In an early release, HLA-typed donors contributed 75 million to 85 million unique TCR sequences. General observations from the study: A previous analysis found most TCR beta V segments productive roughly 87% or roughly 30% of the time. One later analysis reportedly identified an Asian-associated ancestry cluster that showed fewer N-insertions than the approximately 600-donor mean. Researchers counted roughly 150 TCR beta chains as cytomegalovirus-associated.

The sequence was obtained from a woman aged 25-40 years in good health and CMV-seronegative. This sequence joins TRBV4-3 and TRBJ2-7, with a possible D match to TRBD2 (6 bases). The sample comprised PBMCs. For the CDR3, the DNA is TGCGCCAGCAGCCAAAATGCGGCGGGGTTTATGTACGAGCAGTACTTC. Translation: CASSQNAAGFMYEQYF.